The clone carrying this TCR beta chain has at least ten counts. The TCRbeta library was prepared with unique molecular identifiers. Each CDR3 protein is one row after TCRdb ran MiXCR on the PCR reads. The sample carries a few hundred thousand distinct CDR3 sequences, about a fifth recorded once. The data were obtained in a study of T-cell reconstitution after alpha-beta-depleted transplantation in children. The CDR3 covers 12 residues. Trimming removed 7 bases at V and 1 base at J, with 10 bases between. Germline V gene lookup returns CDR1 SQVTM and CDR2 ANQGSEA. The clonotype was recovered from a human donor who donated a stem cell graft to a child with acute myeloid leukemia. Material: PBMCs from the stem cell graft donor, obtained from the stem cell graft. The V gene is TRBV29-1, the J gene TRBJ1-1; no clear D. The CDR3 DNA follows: TGCAGCGCCACCCGTAGGAACACTGAAGCTTTCTTT. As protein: CSATRRNTEAFF.